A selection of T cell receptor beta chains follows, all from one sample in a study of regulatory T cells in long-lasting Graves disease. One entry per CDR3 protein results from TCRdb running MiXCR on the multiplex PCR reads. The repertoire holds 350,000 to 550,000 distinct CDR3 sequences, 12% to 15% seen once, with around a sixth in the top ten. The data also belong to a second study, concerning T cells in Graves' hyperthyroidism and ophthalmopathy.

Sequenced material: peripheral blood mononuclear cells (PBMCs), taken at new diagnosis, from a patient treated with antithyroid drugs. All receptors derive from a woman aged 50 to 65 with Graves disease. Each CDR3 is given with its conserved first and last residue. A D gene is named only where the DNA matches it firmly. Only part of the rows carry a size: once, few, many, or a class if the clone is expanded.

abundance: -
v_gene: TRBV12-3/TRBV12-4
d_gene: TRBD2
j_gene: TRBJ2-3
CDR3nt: TGTGCCAGCAGTTCCGGGACTAGCGGGATGGCAGATACGCAGTATTTT
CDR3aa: CASSSGTSGMADTQYF

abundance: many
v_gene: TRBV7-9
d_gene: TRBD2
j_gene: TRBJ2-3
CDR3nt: TGTGCCAGCATCGAGACTAGCGGGACCTACACAGATACGCAGTATTTT
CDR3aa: CASIETSGTYTDTQYF

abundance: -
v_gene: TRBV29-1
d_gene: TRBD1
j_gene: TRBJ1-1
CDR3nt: TGCAGCGTCGCATGGGCAGGGGGCGCTGAAGCTTTCTTT
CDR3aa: CSVAWAGGAEAFF

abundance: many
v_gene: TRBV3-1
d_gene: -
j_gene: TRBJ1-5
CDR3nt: TGTGCCAGCAGCCGCAGTCGCGCTAGCAATCAGCCCCAGCATTTT
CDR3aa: CASSRSRASNQPQHF

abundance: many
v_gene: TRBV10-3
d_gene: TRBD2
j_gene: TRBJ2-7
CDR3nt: TGTGCCATCAAAACTAGCGGAACCTACGAGCAGTACTTC
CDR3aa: CAIKTSGTYEQYF

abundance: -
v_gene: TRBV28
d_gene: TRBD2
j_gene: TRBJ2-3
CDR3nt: TGTGCCAGCAGTTTGGGTCTCGGACTAGCGGGAGATACGCAGTATTTT
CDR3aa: CASSLGLGLAGDTQYF

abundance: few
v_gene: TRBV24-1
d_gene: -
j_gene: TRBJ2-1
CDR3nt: TGTGCCACCAGTGATTGGGGGAGCTCCTACAATGAGCAGTTCTTC
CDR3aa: CATSDWGSSYNEQFF

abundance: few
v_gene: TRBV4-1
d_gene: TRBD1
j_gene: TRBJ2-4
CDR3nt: TGCGCCAGCAGCCACGGGACAGGGAAAAACATTCAGTACTTC
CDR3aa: CASSHGTGKNIQYF

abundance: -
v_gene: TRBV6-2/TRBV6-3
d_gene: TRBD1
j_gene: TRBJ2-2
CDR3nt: TGTGCCAGCAATCCAACCCAGGGGGCGCCCACCGGGGAGCTGTTTTTT
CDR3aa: CASNPTQGAPTGELFF

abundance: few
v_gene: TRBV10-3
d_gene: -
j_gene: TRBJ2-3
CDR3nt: TGTGCCATCAATAGTGGGGATGCGGTGCAGGGCACAGATACGCAGTATTTT
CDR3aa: CAINSGDAVQGTDTQYF

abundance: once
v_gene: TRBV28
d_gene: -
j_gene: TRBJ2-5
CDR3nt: TGTGCCAGCGGTGCCGCAAGCGGGGAGACCCAGTACTTC
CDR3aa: CASGAASGETQYF

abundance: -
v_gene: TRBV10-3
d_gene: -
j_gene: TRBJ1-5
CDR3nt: TGTGCCATCAGTCCGGGACTCCTTACCCAGCCCCAGCATTTT
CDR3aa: CAISPGLLTQPQHF

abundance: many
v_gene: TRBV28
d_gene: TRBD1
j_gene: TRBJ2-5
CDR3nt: TGTGCCAGCAGACGCACCGGGACAGGGGTCCAAGAGACCCAGTACTTC
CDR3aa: CASRRTGTGVQETQYF

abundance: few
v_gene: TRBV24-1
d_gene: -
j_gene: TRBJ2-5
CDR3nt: TGTGCCACCAGGACCCCGGGGCAGCTCCGGACCCAGTACTTC
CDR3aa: CATRTPGQLRTQYF

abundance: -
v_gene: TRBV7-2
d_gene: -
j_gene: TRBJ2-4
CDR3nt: TGTGCCAGCACCAAACTTGGGGAGTGGGACATTCAGTACTTC
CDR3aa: CASTKLGEWDIQYF

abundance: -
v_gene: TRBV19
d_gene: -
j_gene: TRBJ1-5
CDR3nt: TGTGCCAGTAGGGCCCAACAGGGACGCAGCAATCAGCCCCAGCATTTT
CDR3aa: CASRAQQGRSNQPQHF

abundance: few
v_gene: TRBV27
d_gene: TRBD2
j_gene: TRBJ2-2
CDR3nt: TGTGCCAGCAGTCCTCTAGCGGGACAGATCGGGGAGCTGTTTTTT
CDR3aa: CASSPLAGQIGELFF

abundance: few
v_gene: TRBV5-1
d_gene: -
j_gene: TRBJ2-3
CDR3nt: TGCGCCAGCAAGGTAGGACCCACTACCAGAAGCACAGATACGCAGTATTTT
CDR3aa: CASKVGPTTRSTDTQYF